Sequencing of this T cell receptor beta chain was carried out in a study of T cells in Graves' hyperthyroidism and ophthalmopathy. Orbital computed tomography and thyroid ultrasound, together with serum TRAb and thyroxine and clinical symptoms, were used for diagnoses. CDR3 size: 14 residues. V was pared by 2 bases and J by 4 bases, with 8 bases between. Germline CDR1 is MDHEN and CDR2 is SYDVKM. TCR beta CDR3 regions were amplified from RNA transcripts. A set of HTBI primers served as the primers for a first-round RT-PCR of the TCR CDR3. TCRdb re-called the multiplex PCR reads with MiXCR, one entry per CDR3 protein. The table shows some 270,000 distinct CDR3 sequences, with roughly 13% occurring only once.

The chain combines TRBV28 with TRBJ1-4; tentative D call: TRBD1 (6 bases). Material: blood. This TCR came from a woman aged 25 to 39 with Graves' hyperthyroidism that later progressed to Graves' ophthalmopathy. The CDR3 is CASSLKQGNEKLFF. For the CDR3, the DNA is TGTGCCAGCAGTTTAAAACAGGGTAATGAAAAACTGTTTTTT.